The next 9 T cell receptor beta chains were all read from a single sample in a study of blood T cell repertoires in COVID-19. TCRdb keeps only in-frame clones here, not all; method: immunoSEQ multiplex PCR. The data show 160,000 or so clones, with roughly 80% seen just once and approximately 7.7% held by the top ten. Specimen: PBMCs or T cells enriched from blood (not recorded which). These TCRs come from a woman in her forties or fifties who had recovered from COVID-19.

In its sample, this clone was seen a few times. This chain links TRBV7-9 with TRBJ2-1, with TRBD1 identical over 10 bases. V was clipped by 3 bases and J by 7 bases; unmatched bases: 9. The CDR3 consists of 16 residues. CDR1 and CDR2 from the germline V gene are SEHNR and FQNEAQ (reference sequence). The CDR3 here is CASSFPRDRGRNEQFF. The CDR3 bases are TGTGCCAGCAGCTTCCCCCGGGACAGGGGACGAAATGAGCAGTTCTTC.

The gene calls are TRBV24-1 and TRBJ1-1; a possible D gene is TRBD1 (6 bases). Trimming took 5 bases from V and 6 from J, leaving 12 bases between them. The CDR3 covers 13 residues. The germline gives CDR1 KGHDR, CDR2 SFDVKD. The chain's CDR3 is CATSASGVPEAFF. The CDR3 DNA sequence: TGTGCCACCAGTGCATCAGGGGTCCCTGAAGCTTTCTTT.

CDR3 residues: CASSLVPLGGAYEQYF. The CDR3 region has the DNA TGTGCCAGCAGCTTAGTTCCCCTCGGGGGGGCCTACGAGCAGTACTTC. The V gene is TRBV7-2, the J gene TRBJ2-7; 8 bases are shared with TRBD2. Germline loops: CDR1 SGHTA, CDR2 FQGNSA. Losses at the gene ends were 1 base for V and 2 bases for J; bases not matched to a gene: 7. This CDR3 contains 16 residues.

This clone was observed a few times. V and J are TRBV6-5 and TRBJ1-5; tentative D call: TRBD1 (6 bases). Germline V gene lookup returns CDR1 MNHEY and CDR2 SVGAGI. CDR3 length: 13 amino acids. Trimming shortened V by 2 bases and J by 7 bases, and 9 bases separated the two germline ends. CDR3 DNA: TGTGCCAGCAGTTACGCAGGGGCGCAGCCCCAGCATTTT. The encoded protein is CASSYAGAQPQHF.

V is TRBV7-8 and J is TRBJ1-1; 7 bases are a match to TRBD1. CDR3 length equals 15 residues. Germline CDR1 is SGHVS and CDR2 is FQNEAQ. Trimming cost V 3 bases and J 2 bases; bases outside gene matches: 6. CDR3 DNA: TGTGCCAGCAGCTTTACGGACAGGCCTAACACTGAAGCTTTCTTT. It translates to CASSFTDRPNTEAFF. The complete variable domain, with remaining parts taken from reference TRBV7-8 and TRBJ1-1, reads GAGVSQSPRYKVAKRGQDVALRCDPISGHVSLFWYQQALGQGPEFLTYFQNEAQLDKSGLPSDRFFAERPEGSVSTLKIQRTQQEDSAVYLCASSFTDRPNTEAFFGQGTRLTVV.

This clone was recorded once. The V call is TRBV19, the J call TRBJ1-4; 9 positions agree with TRBD1. The germline CDR1 and CDR2 sequences are LNHDA and SQIVND (reference sequence). This CDR3 comprises 15 residues. V trimming: 8 bases; J trimming: 8 bases; junction bases outside the gene matches: 12. The CDR3 sequence: CASGTGSGGMEKLFF. In DNA form, the CDR3 reads TGTGCCAGTGGGACAGGGTCCGGAGGAATGGAAAAACTGTTTTTT.

This clone was seen a few times. The rearrangement links TRBV19 to TRBJ2-2; 7 bases fit TRBD1. The CDR3 covers 15 residues. V trimming: 6 bases; J trimming: 1 base; junction bases outside the gene matches: 5. The germline V gene has CDR1 LNHDA and CDR2 SQIVND (reference sequence). CDR3 amino acids: CASRARQGNTGELFF. The CDR3 coding sequence is TGTGCCAGTAGAGCTAGACAGGGGAACACCGGGGAGCTGTTTTTT.

V gene TRBV29-1 combines with J gene TRBJ2-4; D may be TRBD2 (6 bases). Trimming took off 0 bases at V and 4 bases at J, with 10 bases between the two ends. This CDR3 contains 14 residues. Germline lookup yields CDR1 SQVTM and CDR2 ANQGSEA. CDR3 residues: CSVEDPRGKNIQYF. CDR3 sequence (DNA): TGCAGCGTTGAAGATCCTCGGGGGAAAAACATTCAGTACTTC. The full variable domain, rest sourced from reference TRBV29-1 and TRBJ2-4, is SAVISQKPSRDICQRGTSLTIQCQVDSQVTMMFWYRQQPGQSLTLIATANQGSEATYESGFVIDKFPISRPNLTFSTLTVSNMSPEDSSIYLCSVEDPRGKNIQYFGAGTRLSVL.

The chain has TRBV9 and TRBJ2-1; 8 bases are a match to TRBD1. Germline-derived CDR1 and CDR2 are SGDLS and YYNGEE. The CDR3 is 13 residues long. V shed 3 bases, J shed 12 bases, and the junction held 8 bases outside the gene matches. The CDR3 DNA follows: TGTGCCAGCAGCGCCACAGGGGGGCTAGGGCAGTTCTTC. Its protein product is CASSATGGLGQFF.